This passage covers 15 T cell receptor beta chains from one sample sequenced in a study of shared clonotypes between healthy human individuals. Some clones are missing from TCRdb's copy, which holds only in-frame ones; the method was immunoSEQ multiplex PCR. This table holds some 1.4 million clones, about 96% found once. What was sequenced was naive CD4+ T cells sorted from blood. The subset here: CD45RA+ positively selected. All receptors derive from a man aged 25 to 45 in good health.

This chain uses TRBV9 with TRBJ2-1; possibly TRBD2 for D (5 bases). This CDR3 comprises 17 residues. Trimming removed 0 bases from V and 2 bases from J, with 15 bases in between. The V gene's germline CDR1 is SGDLS and CDR2 YYNGEE. In DNA, the CDR3 is TGTGCCAGCAGCGTAGAAGGAGGCAGATATCCCTACAATGAGCAGTTCTTC. It is translated as CASSVEGGRYPYNEQFF.

The genes are TRBV27 and TRBJ2-5; a possible D gene is TRBD1 (6 bases). The CDR3 runs to 14 residues. Germline CDR1 and CDR2: MNHEY and SMNVEV (reference sequence). Deletions cut 3 bases from V and 1 base from J, with 9 bases between. The CDR3 here is CASSFGQFQETQYF. CDR3 DNA sequence: TGTGCCAGCAGTTTTGGACAGTTCCAAGAGACCCAGTACTTC.

In the case of this clone: Other DNA variants within this sample encode the same CDR3. This chain joins TRBV7-2 and TRBJ2-3; D remains ambiguous. V was cut by 2 bases and J by 4 bases, with 4 bases left in between. The CDR3 spans 12 residues. Germline V gene lookup returns CDR1 SGHTA and CDR2 FQGNSA. Here the CDR3 DNA reads TGTGCCAGCAGCTTACGGGCAGATACGCAGTATTTT. It codes for CASSLRADTQYF.

The rearrangement joins TRBV28 to TRBJ1-5, with D perhaps matching TRBD1 (5 bases). CDR1 MDHEN and CDR2 SYDVKM come from the germline V gene. The CDR3 runs 14 residues. Trimming left V 10 bases short and J 3 bases short, with 16 bases between. The DNA of the CDR3 is TGTGCCACCACGGTGGGGACTTTCAATCAGCCCCAGCATTTT. It specifies CATTVGTFNQPQHF. Together with reference TRBV28 and TRBJ1-5, the CDR3 gives the full variable domain: DVKVTQSSRYLVKRTGEKVFLECVQDMDHENMFWYRQDPGLGLRLIYFSYDVKMKEKGDIPEGYSVSREKKERFSLILESASTNQTSMYLCATTVGTFNQPQHFGDGTRLSIL.

This chain joins TRBV5-4 and TRBJ2-5, with TRBD2 identical over 12 bases. Germline values: CDR1 SGHNT, CDR2 YYREEE (reference sequence). V was clipped by 1 base and J by 0 bases; unmatched bases: 10. CDR3 size: 19 residues. The CDR3 DNA reads TGTGCCAGCAGCTTGACCCTTCGGACTAGCGGGACCTACCAAGAGACCCAGTACTTC. Residues: CASSLTLRTSGTYQETQYF.

The chain has TRBV9 and TRBJ2-1; either TRBD1 or TRBD2 may fit D (5 bases each). The CDR3 spans 15 residues. V was clipped by 0 bases and J by 2 bases, with 9 bases between them. The germline V gene has CDR1 SGDLS and CDR2 YYNGEE. Written as DNA, the CDR3 is TGTGCCAGCAGCGTAGATGGGGGAGCCTACAATGAGCAGTTCTTC. Translated, it gives CASSVDGGAYNEQFF.

This chain uses TRBV11-3 with TRBJ2-5, with TRBD2 matching 11 bases. V lost 5 bases to trimming and J lost 4 bases; unmatched junction nucleotides: 6. The CDR3 covers 15 residues. The germline V gene encodes CDR1 SGHNT and CDR2 YENEEA. CDR3 amino acids: CASSLTSGKGETQYF. In nucleotides, the CDR3 is TGTGCCAGCAGCCTGACTAGCGGGAAGGGAGAGACCCAGTACTTC.

The chain couples TRBV18 to TRBJ2-7, with 7 bases aligning to TRBD1. Germline loops: CDR1 KGHSH, CDR2 LQKENI. The CDR3 consists of 15 residues. Trimming took 4 bases from V and 5 from J; bases not matched to a gene: 11. CDR3 residues: CASSRSQGTDDEQYF. The CDR3, as DNA: TGTGCCAGCTCACGATCACAGGGGACCGACGACGAGCAGTACTTC.

This clone has a single count. The chain couples TRBV6-6 to TRBJ2-7; 8 nucleotides agree with TRBD2. CDR1 and CDR2 from the germline V gene are MNHNY and SVGAGI (reference sequence). V was clipped by 0 bases and J by 5 bases; unmatched bases: 6. The CDR3 has 15 amino acids. The CDR3 region has the DNA TGTGCCAGCAGTTACTCGGGACTAGTAACTAACGAGCAGTACTTC. This gives the protein CASSYSGLVTNEQYF.

The chain employs TRBV15 and TRBJ1-2; D remains unclear. V dropped 0 bases and J dropped 5 bases, with 7 bases sitting between them. The CDR3 totals 13 residues. Germline V gene sequence: CDR1 LNHNV, CDR2 YYDKDF (reference sequence). CDR3 residues: CATSRDSRYGYTF. In DNA form, the CDR3 reads TGTGCCACCAGCAGAGATAGCCGGTATGGCTACACCTTC.

CDR3 nucleotide sequence: TGTGCCAGTACTCAGTCGGCCAGACCTTATGGCTACACCTTC. It specifies CASTQSARPYGYTF. The V and J genes are TRBV19 and TRBJ1-2, with D unclear. CDR1 is LNHDA and CDR2 is SQIVND in the germline V gene (reference sequence). V gave up 7 bases and J gave up 5 bases, with 17 bases separating them. The CDR3 is 14 amino acids.

The rearrangement joins TRBV19 to TRBJ2-1; 13 bases align to TRBD2. The CDR3 runs 16 residues. V was pared by 5 bases and J by 9 bases, with 10 bases of the junction left unmatched. The germline V gene encodes CDR1 LNHDA and CDR2 SQIVND (reference sequence). For the CDR3, the DNA is TGTGCCAGTAGTCCTGATGGACTAGCGGGAGTTAGTGAGCAGTTCTTC. Its protein is CASSPDGLAGVSEQFF.

The chain recombines TRBV5-6 with TRBJ2-6; D might be TRBD1 (6 bases). Germline V gene data show CDR1 as SGHDT and CDR2 as YYEEEE. The CDR3 covers 16 residues. V shed 5 bases and J shed 0 bases, with 12 bases lying between them. The CDR3 here is CASRRGWGSGANVLTF. The CDR3 DNA sequence: TGTGCCAGCAGGAGGGGGTGGGGCTCTGGGGCCAACGTCCTGACTTTC.

The chain employs TRBV18 and TRBJ2-1, with D perhaps given as TRBD1 or TRBD2 (6 bases each). Trimming cost V 0 bases and J 2 bases, with 14 bases left between them. Per germline, CDR1 KGHSH and CDR2 LQKENI. The CDR3 is 17 amino acids. CDR3 protein: CASSPPIWGAAYNEQFF. CDR3 nucleotide sequence: TGTGCCAGCTCACCACCTATTTGGGGGGCAGCCTACAATGAGCAGTTCTTC.

The chain employs TRBV6-1 and TRBJ1-2; possible D gene TRBD1, 5 bases. Trimming took off 5 bases at V and 8 bases at J, with 12 bases between the two ends. The CDR3 has 12 residues. Germline assignment: CDR1 MNHNS and CDR2 SASEGT. The CDR3 DNA follows: TGTGCCAGCAGTCTGAAGGGGCGGGGCTACACCTTC. Its translation: CASSLKGRGYTF.